This T cell receptor beta chain originates from a study of T cells in Graves' hyperthyroidism and ophthalmopathy. Regarding the study as a whole: Ophthalmopathy stood apart from stable hyperthyroidism in a 13 V-J model.

Trimming stripped 7 bases from V and 4 bases from J, with 14 bases between. Germline CDR1 and CDR2: SNHLY and FYNNEI. This CDR3 comprises 14 residues. This clonotype showed up many times. Its antigen is not identified. If no ophthalmopathy progression occurred within 18 months, Graves' hyperthyroidism was stable. Clinical symptoms, serum thyroxine and TRAb, thyroid ultrasound and orbital computed tomography were used for the diagnoses. RNA transcripts gave rise to amplified TCR beta CDR3 regions. The study used the HTBI primer set for a first-round RT-PCR of the TCR CDR3. MiXCR, run by TCRdb on the multiplex PCR reads, gives a single entry per CDR3 protein. Here the sample spans about 720,000 distinct CDR3 sequences, approximately 16% being singletons.

Material: blood. The chain couples TRBV2 to TRBJ1-5; D not certain. The clonotype originates from a man aged 18 to 30 with Graves' hyperthyroidism. The DNA for the CDR3 is TGTGCCAGCACTCCTAGGAGAAATAATCAGCCCCAGCATTTT. It specifies CASTPRRNNQPQHF.